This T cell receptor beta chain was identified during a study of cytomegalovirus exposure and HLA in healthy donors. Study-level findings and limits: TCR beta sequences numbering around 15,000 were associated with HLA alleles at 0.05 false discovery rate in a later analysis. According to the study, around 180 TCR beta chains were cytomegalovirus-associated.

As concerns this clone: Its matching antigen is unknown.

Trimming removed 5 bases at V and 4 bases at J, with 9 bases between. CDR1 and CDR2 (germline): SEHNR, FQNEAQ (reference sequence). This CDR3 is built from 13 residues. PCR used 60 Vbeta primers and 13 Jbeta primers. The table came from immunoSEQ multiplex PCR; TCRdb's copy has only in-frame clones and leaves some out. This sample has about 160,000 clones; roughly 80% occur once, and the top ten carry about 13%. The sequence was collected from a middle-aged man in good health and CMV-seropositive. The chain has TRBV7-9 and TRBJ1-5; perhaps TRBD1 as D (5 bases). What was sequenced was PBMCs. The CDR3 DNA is TGTGCCAGCAGCCTGGGGCCAAATCAGCCCCAGCATTTT. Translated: CASSLGPNQPQHF.